This TCR beta chain derives from a study of blood T cell repertoires in COVID-19. The CDR3 covers 15 residues. Germline trimming cut 6 bases from V and 6 bases from J; bases unmatched to any gene: 9. CDR1 is MNHEY and CDR2 is SVGEGT in the germline V gene. The data were produced by immunoSEQ multiplex PCR, yet TCRdb's version contains in-frame clones alone and is incomplete. The sample lists 200,000 to 250,000 clones; roughly 84% were seen once. The material sequenced was peripheral blood. The rearrangement uses TRBV6-2 or TRBV6-3 and TRBJ2-2, with TRBD2 matching over 8 bases. This sequence was found in a man aged 45-60 years with active or convalescent COVID-19. Here the CDR3 reads CASSSGTRLAGELFF. As DNA, the CDR3 is TGTGCCAGCAGCTCCGGGACTAGATTAGCCGGGGAGCTGTTTTTT.